This entry concerns a single T cell receptor beta chain. Its antigen is as yet unknown. The data derive from a study of T cell responses to AZD1222 COVID-19 vaccine. Repertoires were generated with immunoSEQ multiplex PCR, while TCRdb's copy carries only in-frame clones and drops some. This sample yields around 120,000 clones, of which 92% are seen a single time; around 15% belongs to the top ten. Overall study results and limits: Within unmutated variant regions lay the reported targets of nearly half of spike-specific TCRs. Sampling that yielded the repertoires occurred only after the peak T cell response. Researchers report vaccine-associated CD4 TCRs spanning spike, with dominance at 160-218 and 743-854. Baseline seropositivity occurred in only a handful of AZD1222 recipients.

The source is an adult in good health. The specimen comprised peripheral blood, sampled on day 0 of AZD1222 vaccination.

The CDR3 DNA reads TGCGCCAGCAGCCAACAGCGACAGGGGGCTGCGGGCTACACCTTC. Its protein product is CASSQQRQGAAGYTF. The J gene is TRBJ1-2, the V gene TRBV4-1; 10 bases agree with TRBD1. Germline V gene data show CDR1 as MGHRA and CDR2 as YSYEKL. J lost 8 bases, V lost 2 bases, and 8 bases had no gene match. The CDR3 covers 15 residues.